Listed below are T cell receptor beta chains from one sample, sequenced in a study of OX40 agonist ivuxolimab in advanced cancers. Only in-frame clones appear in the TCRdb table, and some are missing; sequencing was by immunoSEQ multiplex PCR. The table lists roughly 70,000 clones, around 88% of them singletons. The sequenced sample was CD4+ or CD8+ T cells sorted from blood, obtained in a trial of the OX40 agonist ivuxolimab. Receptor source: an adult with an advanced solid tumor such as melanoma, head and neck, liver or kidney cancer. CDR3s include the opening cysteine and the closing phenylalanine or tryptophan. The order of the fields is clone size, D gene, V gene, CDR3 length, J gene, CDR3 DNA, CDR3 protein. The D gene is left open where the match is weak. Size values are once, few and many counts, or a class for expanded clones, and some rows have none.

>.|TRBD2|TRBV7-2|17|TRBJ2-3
TGTGCCAGCAGCTTAGTCTGGAGTAGCGGGGGGGCCGATACGCAGTATTTT
CASSLVWSSGGADTQYF
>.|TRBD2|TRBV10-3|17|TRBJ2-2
TGTGCCATCAGTGAGTCGCGACTAGCGGGGAACACCGGGGAGCTGTTTTTT
CAISESRLAGNTGELFF
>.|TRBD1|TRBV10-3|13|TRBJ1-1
TGTGCCATCAAGGGACAGAGCAACACTGAAGCTTTCTTT
CAIKGQSNTEAFF
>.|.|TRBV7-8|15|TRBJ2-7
TGTGCCAGCAGCCACGGAGGGGGTGGGTTCGACGAGCAGTACTTC
CASSHGGGGFDEQYF
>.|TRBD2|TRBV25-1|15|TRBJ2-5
TGTGCCAGCAGTTTCGGACTAGCGGAGGTAGAGACCCAGTACTTC
CASSFGLAEVETQYF
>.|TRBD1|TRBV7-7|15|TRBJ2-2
TGTGCTAGCAGCTTAACAGGGGTTGGTACCGGGGAGCTGTTTTTT
CASSLTGVGTGELFF
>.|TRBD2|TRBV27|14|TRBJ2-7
TGTGCCAGCAGCTGGGGAGGGCCGCTAGACGAGCAGTACTTC
CASSWGGPLDEQYF
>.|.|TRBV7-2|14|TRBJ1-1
TGTGCCAGCAGCTCTCAGAGAATGAACACTGAAGCTTTCTTT
CASSSQRMNTEAFF
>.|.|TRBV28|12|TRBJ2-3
TGTGCCAGCAGTCATCTCCCAGATACGCAGTATTTT
CASSHLPDTQYF
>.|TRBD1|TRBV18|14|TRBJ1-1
TGTGCCAGCTCAGACAGGGCGGAGGGCACTGAAGCTTTCTTT
CASSDRAEGTEAFF
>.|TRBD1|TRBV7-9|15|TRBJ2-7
TGTGCCAGCAGCCGAGGGACAGGACCTTCCTACGAGCAGTACTTC
CASSRGTGPSYEQYF
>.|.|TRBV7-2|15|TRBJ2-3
TGTGCCAGCAGCTTAGCTGGAAGAGGAACAGATACGCAGTATTTT
CASSLAGRGTDTQYF
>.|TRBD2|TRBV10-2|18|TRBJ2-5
TGCGCCAGCAGTGGTCAGCTAGCGGGGCCTAGACCCGGAGGGACCCAGTACTTC
CASSGQLAGPRPGGTQYF
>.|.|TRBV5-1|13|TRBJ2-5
TGCGCCAGCAGCGAGCTAACTCAAGAGACCCAGTACTTC
CASSELTQETQYF
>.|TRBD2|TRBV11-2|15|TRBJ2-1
TGTGCCAGCAGCCAGACTAGCTTTTCCTCGGGTGAGCAGTTCTTC
CASSQTSFSSGEQFF
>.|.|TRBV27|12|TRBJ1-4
TGTGCCAGCAGTCCCCGACCGGGGAAACTGTTTTTT
CASSPRPGKLFF
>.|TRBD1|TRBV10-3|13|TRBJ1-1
TGTGCCATCAGCGGGACAGGGGGGATTGAAGCTTTCTTT
CAISGTGGIEAFF
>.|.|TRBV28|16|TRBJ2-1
TGTGCCAGCAGTTTACAAGGCCAATTGTCCTACAATGAGCAGTTCTTC
CASSLQGQLSYNEQFF
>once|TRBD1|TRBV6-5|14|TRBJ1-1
TGTGCCAGCAGAGGACAGGGGGCGAACACTGAAGCTTTCTTT
CASRGQGANTEAFF
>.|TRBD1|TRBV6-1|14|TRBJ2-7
TGTGCCAGCACCCCCGGACAGGCCTCCTACGAGCAGTACTTC
CASTPGQASYEQYF
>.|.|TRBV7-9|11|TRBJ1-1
TGTGCCAGCAGCTTAGGGGATGAAGCTTTCTTT
CASSLGDEAFF
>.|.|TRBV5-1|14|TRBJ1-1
TGCGCCAGCAGCTTGGGGCACCTGAACACTGAAGCTTTCTTT
CASSLGHLNTEAFF
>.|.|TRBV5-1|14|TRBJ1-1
TGCGCCAGCAGCCCACAGGGTCAAGTCACTGAAGCTTTCTTT
CASSPQGQVTEAFF
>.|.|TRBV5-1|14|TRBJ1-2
TGCGCCAGCAGCTTGGAGTTGGGGTTCGGCGGCTACACCTTC
CASSLELGFGGYTF
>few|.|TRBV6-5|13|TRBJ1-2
TGTGCCAGCAGCCAGGCGGGAGACTATGGCTACACCTTC
CASSQAGDYGYTF
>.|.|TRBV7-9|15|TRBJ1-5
TGTGCCAGCAGTGGAAGGGGATCGGGTAATCAGCCCCAGCATTTT
CASSGRGSGNQPQHF
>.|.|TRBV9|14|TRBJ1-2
TGTGCCAGCAGCAAAGAGGCGGGGGCTGGCGGCTACACCTTC
CASSKEAGAGGYTF
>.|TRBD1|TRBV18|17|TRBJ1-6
TGTGCCAGCTCACCAGGACAGGGGGCGACGGGCAATTCACCCCTCCACTTT
CASSPGQGATGNSPLHF
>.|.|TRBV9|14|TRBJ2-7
TGTGCCAGCAGCGTAGCCGCAGGCTCGAGCGAGCAGTACTTC
CASSVAAGSSEQYF
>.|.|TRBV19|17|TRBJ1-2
TGTGCCAGTAGTTCCGAACTCCCGGGACTGCAGAACTATGGCTACACCTTC
CASSSELPGLQNYGYTF
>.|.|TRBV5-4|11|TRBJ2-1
TGTGCCAGCAGCGCGTACAATGAGCAGTTCTTC
CASSAYNEQFF
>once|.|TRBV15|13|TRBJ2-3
TGTGCCACCAGCAGAGGCCCCACAGATACGCAGTATTTT
CATSRGPTDTQYF
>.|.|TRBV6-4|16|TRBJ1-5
TGTGCCAGCAGTGACTCCAGGGGCTGTAGCAATCAGCCCCAGCATTTT
CASSDSRGCSNQPQHF
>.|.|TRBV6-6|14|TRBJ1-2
TGTGCCAGCAGCCACTTGGGGTTTAGCTATGGCTACACCTTC
CASSHLGFSYGYTF
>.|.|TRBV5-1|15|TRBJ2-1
TGCGCCAGCAGCTTGGAGGGACCTACTCACAATGAGCAGTTCTTC
CASSLEGPTHNEQFF
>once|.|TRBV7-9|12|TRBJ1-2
TGTGCCAGCAGCTTGACTGCCAATGGCTACACCTTC
CASSLTANGYTF
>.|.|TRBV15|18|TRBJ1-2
TGTGCCACCAGCATTGGCGGGAACTGGGGGGCGGAATTGGGTGGCTACACCTTC
CATSIGGNWGAELGGYTF
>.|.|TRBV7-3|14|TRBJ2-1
TGTGCCAGCAGCTCAGTCGGGGGATACAATGAGCAGTTCTTC
CASSSVGGYNEQFF
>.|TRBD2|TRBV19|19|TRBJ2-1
TGTGCCAGTAGTGCGCCGGGACTAGTAACCGGCACGTCCTACAATGAGCAGTTCTTC
CASSAPGLVTGTSYNEQFF
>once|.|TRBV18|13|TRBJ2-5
TGTGCCAGCTCAGCGTACTTCCAAGAGACCCAGTACTTC
CASSAYFQETQYF
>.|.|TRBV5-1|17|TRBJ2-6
TGCGCCAGCAGCTTGTTTGGGGGCGCATCTGGGGCCAACGTCCTGACTTTC
CASSLFGGASGANVLTF
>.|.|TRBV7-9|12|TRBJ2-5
TGTGCCAGCAGGTGGCGGCAAGAGACCCAGTACTTC
CASRWRQETQYF
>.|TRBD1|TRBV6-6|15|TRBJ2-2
TGTGCCAGCAGGGGACAGGGGTCTAACACCGGGGAGCTGTTTTTT
CASRGQGSNTGELFF
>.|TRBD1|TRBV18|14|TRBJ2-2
TGTGCCAGTGGACAGGGCGCGAACACCGGGGAGCTGTTTTTT
CASGQGANTGELFF
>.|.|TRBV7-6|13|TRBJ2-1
TGTGCCAGTCAGACAGGACCTTACAATGAGCAGTTCTTC
CASQTGPYNEQFF
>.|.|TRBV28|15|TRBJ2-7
TGTGCCAGCACCCTCCAGGGGATAAGCTCCTACGAGCAGTACTTC
CASTLQGISSYEQYF
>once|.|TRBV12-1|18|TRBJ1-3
TGTGCCAGCAGCTTTGTTCGGACAGGGTCCTCATGGAGAAACACCATATATTTT
CASSFVRTGSSWRNTIYF
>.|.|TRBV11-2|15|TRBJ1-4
TGTGCCAGCAGCACAGGGTTGGGGGTTGATGAAAAACTGTTTTTT
CASSTGLGVDEKLFF
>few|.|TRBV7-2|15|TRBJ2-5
TGTGCCAGCAGCCCCGGGACCTCCTGGTCCGGGACCCAGTACTTC
CASSPGTSWSGTQYF
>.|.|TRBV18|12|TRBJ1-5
TGTGCCAGCTCTCGTCGGGATCAGCCCCAGCATTTT
CASSRRDQPQHF
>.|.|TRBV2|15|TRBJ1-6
TGTGCCAGCAGTGACCAGCAGGCTAGTGATTCACCCCTCCACTTT
CASSDQQASDSPLHF
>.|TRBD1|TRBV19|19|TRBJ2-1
TGTGCCAGTAAACCCCGGGACAGGAGGTCTCTTTCGGTTTACAATGAGCAGTTCTTC
CASKPRDRRSLSVYNEQFF